This T cell receptor (beta chain) stems from a study of blood T cell repertoires in COVID-19. The wider study: COVID-19 samples collected from the United States, Italy and Spain covered acute and convalescent phases. Sample material is recorded as cDNA or gDNA derived from T cells, B-cell-depleted T cells, or PBMCs.

This clone has a single count. Repertoires were generated with immunoSEQ multiplex PCR, while TCRdb's copy carries only in-frame clones and drops some. The sample holds about 190,000 clones, around 90% seen once. The ends were cut back, 2 bases at V and 5 bases at J, with 9 bases in the middle. In germline, CDR1 is GTSNPN, CDR2 SVGIG (reference sequence). The CDR3 spans 12 residues. Sequencing was done on a sample of peripheral blood. The receptor's source is a man aged 45 to 65 with acute or convalescent COVID-19. V usage is TRBV30 and J usage is TRBJ1-2; D remains unclear. The CDR3 sequence: CAWSLFGYGYTF. The DNA for the CDR3 is TGTGCCTGGAGTCTGTTCGGTTATGGCTACACCTTC.